The T cell receptor beta chain under discussion was sequenced for a study of beta chain features in type 1 diabetes. Study information: Across every sample, around 98 million sorted cells were examined in total.

This clone has more than one count but fewer than ten. What was sequenced were expressed TCRB transcripts, since all of the isolated RNA had been reverse transcribed. This table comes from immunoSEQ multiplex PCR, and its TCRdb copy is limited to in-frame clones, with some not included. The sample carries under 950,000 clones, about a sixth recorded once. The purity of all sorted populations exceeded 95%. V lost 1 base and J 3 bases, leaving 5 bases between the germline ends. Germline V gene sequence: CDR1 MGHDK, CDR2 SYGVNS. This CDR3 spans 13 amino acids. The sample comprised naive CD4+ T cells from blood. The TCR originated in a woman aged 18 to 35 in good health. The chain uses TRBV25-1 and TRBJ2-3, with D uncertain. The CDR3 DNA sequence: TGTGCCAGCAGTGAATCAGTGACAGATACGCAGTATTTT. Translation: CASSESVTDTQYF. The whole variable domain, filled in from reference TRBV25-1 and TRBJ2-3, reads EADIYQTPRYLVIGTGKKITLECSQTMGHDKMYWYQQDPGMELHLIHYSYGVNSTEKGDLSSESTVSRIRTEHFPLTLESARPSHTSQYLCASSESVTDTQYFGPGTRLTVL.